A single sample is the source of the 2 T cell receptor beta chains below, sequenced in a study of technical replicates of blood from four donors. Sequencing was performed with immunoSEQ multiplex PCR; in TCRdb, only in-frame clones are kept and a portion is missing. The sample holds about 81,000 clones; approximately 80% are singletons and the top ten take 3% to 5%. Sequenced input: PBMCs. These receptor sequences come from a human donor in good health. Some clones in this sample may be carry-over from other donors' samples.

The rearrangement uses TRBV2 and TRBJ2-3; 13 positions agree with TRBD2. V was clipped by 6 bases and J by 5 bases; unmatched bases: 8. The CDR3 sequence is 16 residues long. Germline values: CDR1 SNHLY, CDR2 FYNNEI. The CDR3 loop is CASRGTSGVSGDTQYF. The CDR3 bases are TGTGCCAGCAGGGGGACTAGCGGGGTGAGTGGAGATACGCAGTATTTT.

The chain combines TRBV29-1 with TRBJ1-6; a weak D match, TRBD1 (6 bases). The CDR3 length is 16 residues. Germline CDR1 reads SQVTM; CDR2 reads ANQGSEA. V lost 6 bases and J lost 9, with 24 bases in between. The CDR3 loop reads CSVAQSTGRECSPLHF. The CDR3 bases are TGCAGCGTGGCTCAGTCGACAGGTCGCGAATGTTCACCCCTCCACTTT.